The 12 T cell receptor beta chains below were found in one sample sequenced in a study of shared clonotypes between healthy human individuals. Produced via immunoSEQ multiplex PCR; TCRdb's table is partial and in-frame only. The sample holds around 510,000 clones; about 96% are singletons and the top ten take under 0.065%. Sequenced input: naive CD4+ T cells sorted from blood. Subset described: CD45RA+ positively selected. All receptors derive from a woman in her 30s in good health.

The chain uses TRBV5-1 and TRBJ2-3; 10 positions agree with TRBD2. The CDR3 runs 13 residues. CDR1 is SGHRS and CDR2 is YFSETQ in the germline V gene. V shed 6 bases, J shed 6 bases, and the junction held 4 bases outside the gene matches. The CDR3 DNA reads as TGCGCCAGCACAAAGCGGGAGGGGGATACGCAGTATTTT. Translation: CASTKREGDTQYF.

Points on this clone: The same CDR3 can be traced to other DNA sequences in this sample. J is TRBJ2-7 and V is TRBV6-5; a weak D match, TRBD1 (6 bases). V lost 2 bases, J lost 0 bases, and 8 bases lay in between. The CDR3 extends over 14 amino acids. CDR1 is MNHEY and CDR2 is SVGAGI in the germline V gene. The CDR3 loop reads CASSYGTSSYEQYF. CDR3 DNA: TGTGCCAGCAGTTACGGGACAAGCTCCTACGAGCAGTACTTC.

The chain employs TRBV19 and TRBJ2-1, with 8 bases fitting TRBD2. Germline CDR1 and CDR2: LNHDA and SQIVND (reference sequence). Trimming cost V 5 bases and J 7 bases; bases outside gene matches: 13. This CDR3 comprises 16 residues. DNA for the CDR3: TGTGCCAGTAGTCGTGTCTTAGGCGGGAGGAGGAATGAGCAGTTCTTC. Translated, it gives CASSRVLGGRRNEQFF.

V is TRBV7-6 and J is TRBJ2-5; 7 nucleotides line up with TRBD1. Germline-derived CDR1 and CDR2 are SGHVS and FNYEAQ. The junction had 11 bases not matched to a gene; V was cut back by 2 bases and J by 5 bases. The CDR3 has 16 amino acids. DNA for the CDR3: TGTGCCAGCAGCTTACGTCCCGAGGGGGCCGGGGAGACCCAGTACTTC. Translation gives CASSLRPEGAGETQYF. Drawing the rest from reference TRBV7-6 and TRBJ2-5, the complete variable domain is GAGVSQSPRYKVTKRGQDVALRCDPISGHVSLYWYRQALGQGPEFLTYFNYEAQQDKSGLPNDRFSAERPEGSISTLTIQRTEQRDSAMYRCASSLRPEGAGETQYFGPGTRLLVL.

The chain joins TRBV14 to TRBJ2-1; D unresolved. CDR3 length equals 11 residues. The germline gives CDR1 SGHDN, CDR2 FVKESK. Between the trimmed V and J ends, which lost 3 bases and 7 bases, there was a span of 4 bases. DNA for the CDR3: TGTGCCAGCAGCCAGAATAATGAGCAGTTCTTC. Its protein is CASSQNNEQFF.

In regard to this clone: This same CDR3 is encoded by further DNA sequences in the sample. This chain connects TRBV19 to TRBJ2-7; 7 bases fit TRBD2. V lost 6 bases and J lost 7; bases outside the gene matches: 6. The CDR3 contains 12 residues. Germline loops: CDR1 LNHDA, CDR2 SQIVND (reference sequence). CDR3 region: CASRGWGGEQYF. In DNA, the CDR3 is TGTGCCAGTAGGGGGTGGGGGGGGGAGCAGTACTTC.

The genes are TRBV5-1 and TRBJ1-2; TRBD1 is a possible D gene (5 bases). Germline CDR1 and CDR2: SGHRS and YFSETQ. Trimming pared 5 bases from V and 8 bases from J, leaving 16 bases between. The CDR3 consists of 13 residues. The CDR3 here is CASRIQAPGGYTF. The CDR3 DNA is TGCGCCAGCAGGATCCAGGCACCAGGGGGCTACACCTTC.

This chain joins TRBV6-5 and TRBJ2-5; tentatively, D is TRBD1 (6 bases). The J call may be in error: the DNA end matches TRBJ2-7 better. The CDR3 spans 15 residues. CDR1 is MNHEY and CDR2 is SVGAGI in the germline V gene. The CDR3 DNA reads as TGTGCCAGCAGTTATGAGACAGGAGAGTGGTCCGAGCAGTACTTC. It encodes CASSYETGEWSEQYF.

V and J are TRBV5-1 and TRBJ2-6; possible D gene TRBD1, 5 bases. Per germline, CDR1 SGHRS and CDR2 YFSETQ. CDR3 length: 14 residues. The V end lost 7 bases, the J end lost 4 bases, and 12 bases lay between the germline ends. The DNA of the CDR3 is TGCGCCAGCTCCCCAGGGCCCGGGGCCAACGTCCTGACTTTC. Encoded protein: CASSPGPGANVLTF.

The chain joins TRBV7-6 to TRBJ2-5; 8 positions match TRBD2. Germline CDR1 reads SGHVS; CDR2 reads FNYEAQ. This CDR3 spans 15 amino acids. J gave up 5 bases and V 5 bases, and 10 bases lay outside the gene matches. CDR3 nucleotides: TGTGCCAGCAGCAAGCGACTACGGGGGGGCGAGACCCAGTACTTC. Encoded protein: CASSKRLRGGETQYF.

On this clone itself: Other DNA sequences in this specimen translate into the identical CDR3. V gene TRBV18 combines with J gene TRBJ1-1; 7 positions match TRBD1. This CDR3 region has 14 residues. The J segment lost 2 bases and the V segment lost 1 base, leaving 1 base of the junction unmatched. Germline CDR1 is KGHSH and CDR2 is LQKENI. CDR3 coding DNA: TGTGCCAGCTCACCACGGGACAGAAACACTGAAGCTTTCTTT. This encodes CASSPRDRNTEAFF.

V is TRBV30 and J is TRBJ2-7, with a weak D call TRBD1 (6 bases). From germline, CDR1 is GTSNPN and CDR2 SVGIG (reference sequence). The CDR3 is made up of 14 amino acids. The CDR3 coding sequence is TGTGCTGTAGTTCCGGACAGAGGAACCTACGAGCAGTACTTC. Its protein is CAVVPDRGTYEQYF.